The rows below give T cell receptor beta chains drawn from one sample of a study of T cells in Graves' hyperthyroidism and ophthalmopathy. TCRdb called the multiplex PCR reads again in MiXCR, with one record for every CDR3 protein. The sample contains under 450,000 distinct CDR3 sequences, 15% to 17% of which appear only once. What was sequenced was blood. The receptors stem from a woman younger than 30 with Graves' hyperthyroidism. The CDR3 runs from the conserved cysteine through the conserved F or W. The D gene is left open where the match is weak. The size of a clone is reported for some rows only, either as once, few or many, or as a class for expanded clones.

D gene: TRBD1; V gene: TRBV7-2; J gene: TRBJ2-2; clone size: .; CDR3 protein: CASSFSDRFPGELFF; CDR3 DNA: TGTGCCAGCAGCTTTTCGGACAGGTTCCCCGGGGAGCTGTTTTTT
D gene: .; V gene: TRBV6-1; J gene: TRBJ1-1; clone size: many; CDR3 protein: CASSEWQLEAFF; CDR3 DNA: TGTGCCAGCAGTGAATGGCAGCTTGAAGCTTTCTTT
D gene: TRBD1; V gene: TRBV28; J gene: TRBJ1-1; clone size: .; CDR3 protein: CASSALGTGDGAFF; CDR3 DNA: TGTGCCAGCAGTGCCTTAGGGACAGGGGATGGGGCTTTCTTT
D gene: TRBD1; V gene: TRBV20-1; J gene: TRBJ2-1; clone size: many; CDR3 protein: CSATDRSREQFF; CDR3 DNA: TGCAGTGCTACGGACAGGTCGCGTGAGCAGTTCTTC
D gene: .; V gene: TRBV20-1; J gene: TRBJ1-6; clone size: few; CDR3 protein: CSARGGTNSPLHF; CDR3 DNA: TGCAGTGCTAGAGGTGGAACTAATTCACCCCTCCACTTT
D gene: .; V gene: TRBV20-1; J gene: TRBJ2-3; clone size: many; CDR3 protein: CSASKGGAVDTQYF; CDR3 DNA: TGCAGTGCTAGTAAGGGGGGGGCAGTCGATACGCAGTATTTT
D gene: .; V gene: TRBV27; J gene: TRBJ1-1; clone size: once; CDR3 protein: CASNSGPGGMLKAFF; CDR3 DNA: TGTGCCAGCAATTCCGGGCCGGGGGGCATGTTAAAAGCTTTCTTT
D gene: .; V gene: TRBV2; J gene: TRBJ2-5; clone size: many; CDR3 protein: CASSGRGGETQYF; CDR3 DNA: TGTGCCAGCAGTGGCAGGGGGGGGGAGACCCAGTACTTC
D gene: .; V gene: TRBV20-1; J gene: TRBJ2-4; clone size: many; CDR3 protein: CSARKDSSNIQYF; CDR3 DNA: TGCAGTGCTAGAAAGGACAGCTCAAACATTCAGTACTTC
D gene: TRBD2; V gene: TRBV11-2; J gene: TRBJ2-5; clone size: .; CDR3 protein: CASSSLRGGKETQYF; CDR3 DNA: TGTGCCAGCAGCTCCTTGCGGGGGGGCAAAGAGACCCAGTACTTC
D gene: .; V gene: TRBV7-8; J gene: TRBJ1-2; clone size: .; CDR3 protein: CASSRLGVDRINSNYGYTF; CDR3 DNA: TGTGCCAGCAGCCGGTTGGGGGTCGACAGGATAAACTCTAACTATGGCTACACCTTC
D gene: .; V gene: TRBV11-2; J gene: TRBJ2-5; clone size: many; CDR3 protein: CASSLVGQLGGETQYF; CDR3 DNA: TGTGCCAGCAGCTTAGTCGGGCAGCTTGGGGGAGAGACCCAGTACTTC
D gene: .; V gene: TRBV6-5; J gene: TRBJ2-7; clone size: many; CDR3 protein: CASSYSSWGEDEQYF; CDR3 DNA: TGTGCCAGCAGTTACTCCTCGTGGGGGGAGGACGAGCAGTACTTC
D gene: .; V gene: TRBV18; J gene: TRBJ1-5; clone size: many; CDR3 protein: CASSPFATPVNQPQHF; CDR3 DNA: TGTGCCAGCTCACCATTTGCGACACCGGTAAATCAGCCCCAGCATTTT
D gene: TRBD1; V gene: TRBV28; J gene: TRBJ1-2; clone size: many; CDR3 protein: CASRAGTELYYGYTF; CDR3 DNA: TGTGCCAGCAGGGCCGGGACAGAGCTTTACTATGGCTACACCTTC
D gene: TRBD1; V gene: TRBV5-1; J gene: TRBJ1-5; clone size: many; CDR3 protein: CASSRWTGEGQPQHF; CDR3 DNA: TGCGCCAGCAGCCGGTGGACAGGGGAGGGTCAGCCCCAGCATTTT
D gene: TRBD1; V gene: TRBV11-1; J gene: TRBJ2-5; clone size: many; CDR3 protein: CASSQDRDRTQYF; CDR3 DNA: TGTGCCAGCAGCCAGGACAGGGATCGGACCCAGTACTTC
D gene: .; V gene: TRBV6-1; J gene: TRBJ2-7; clone size: .; CDR3 protein: CASNLGRETYEQYF; CDR3 DNA: TGTGCCAGCAACCTCGGACGGGAGACCTACGAGCAGTACTTC
D gene: .; V gene: TRBV20-1; J gene: TRBJ2-3; clone size: .; CDR3 protein: CSARVGGADTQYF; CDR3 DNA: TGCAGTGCTAGGGTGGGGGGCGCAGATACGCAGTATTTT
D gene: TRBD1; V gene: TRBV4-1; J gene: TRBJ2-2; clone size: few; CDR3 protein: CASSQEGTDLTNTGELFF; CDR3 DNA: TGCGCCAGCAGCCAAGAGGGGACAGACCTGACGAACACCGGGGAGCTGTTTTTT
D gene: .; V gene: TRBV28; J gene: TRBJ1-1; clone size: many; CDR3 protein: CASSFRGTTEAFF; CDR3 DNA: TGTGCCAGCAGTTTTCGGGGGACCACTGAAGCTTTCTTT
D gene: TRBD2; V gene: TRBV25-1; J gene: TRBJ2-1; clone size: .; CDR3 protein: CASTSGPYNEQFF; CDR3 DNA: TGTGCCAGCACTAGCGGTCCCTACAATGAGCAGTTCTTC
D gene: TRBD2; V gene: TRBV11-3; J gene: TRBJ2-1; clone size: .; CDR3 protein: CASSLAGLAEDNEQFF; CDR3 DNA: TGTGCCAGCAGCTTAGCCGGACTAGCGGAGGACAATGAGCAGTTCTTC
D gene: .; V gene: TRBV5-1; J gene: TRBJ2-1; clone size: many; CDR3 protein: CASSLGRGASYNEQFF; CDR3 DNA: TGCGCCAGCAGCTTGGGCCGGGGGGCTTCCTACAATGAGCAGTTCTTC
D gene: TRBD2; V gene: TRBV5-1; J gene: TRBJ2-1; clone size: many; CDR3 protein: CASSLASGGTSYNEQFF; CDR3 DNA: TGCGCCAGCAGCTTGGCTAGCGGGGGTACCTCCTACAATGAGCAGTTCTTC
D gene: .; V gene: TRBV7-3; J gene: TRBJ2-5; clone size: many; CDR3 protein: CASSEGGGRETQYF; CDR3 DNA: TGTGCCAGCAGCGAGGGAGGGGGCCGGGAGACCCAGTACTTC
D gene: .; V gene: TRBV3-1; J gene: TRBJ2-3; clone size: few; CDR3 protein: CASSQERNTQYF; CDR3 DNA: TGTGCCAGCAGCCAAGAGCGAAATACGCAGTATTTT
D gene: .; V gene: TRBV12-5; J gene: TRBJ2-5; clone size: .; CDR3 protein: CASGLGQGTQYF; CDR3 DNA: TGTGCTAGTGGTTTGGGACAAGGGACCCAGTACTTC